This T cell receptor (beta chain) was identified during a study of blood T cell repertoires in COVID-19 (dated by TCRdb to about 2020). For context, the study as a whole: Samples covering the acute and convalescent phases of COVID-19 were provided by collaborators in the United States, Italy and Spain. Subjects who had been exposed to COVID-19, were actively infected with it, or had recovered from it provided the deeply sampled blood TCRbeta repertoires that made up the dataset. Nearly every sample came with metadata listing a de-identified subject ID, COVID-19 status, age in years and sex. A freely available public database, intended as a resource for researchers studying the immune response to SARS-CoV-2, is where the repertoires were released. The material from the prospective study consisted of cDNA or gDNA derived from T cells, B-cell-depleted T cells, or PBMCs. Where HLA class I and class II types were available, the types were taken from metadata supplied by the sample provider, not from assay-based typing. The samples were drawn from two sources: the first 160 participants of the ongoing ImmuneRACE study, and 1,200 or so subjects contributed by 6 global collaborators.

TCRbeta CDR3 regions were amplified from genomic DNA using the immunoSEQ Assay, a bias-controlled multiplex PCR. The authors' analysis ran thus. The number of nucleated cells in each sample was estimated by amplification of reference gene primers within the assay. Sequence reads were collapsed and filtered to measure the absolute abundance of every unique TCRbeta CDR3 rearrangement. For each sample, productive Simpson clonality was calculated as the square root of Simpson's diversity index over productive rearrangements. TCRdb obtained this table from immuneACCESS and retained in-frame rearrangements with V and J assigned. These tables miss some clones; where compared with another copy, unresolved V genes account for less than half of the shortfall, and the remainder is unexplained. V and J calls and clone size are as listed in that table; D and trimming were resolved from the DNA. The table for this sample lists 200,000 to 250,000 clones; about 90% of them were counted only once. The ten top clones hold around 3.7% of the sample.

The germline V gene (reference sequence) gives CDR1 as DFQATT and CDR2 as SNEGSKA. The CDR3 covers 12 residues, taking in both the cysteine and the phenylalanine. Just the 36-base CDR3 DNA is kept, in frame starting at base 1. V gives up 3 bases and J gives up 7 bases, and the segment between their germline ends measures 10 bases. In the prospective study, participants were roughly 18 to 100 years old, resided in about two dozen geographic areas of the United States, and were enrolled through a virtual design. Cohort assignment in the prospective study relied on participant-reported clinical history from a screening survey and a study questionnaire. Exposed participants were defined as having been in contact with someone with a PCR-confirmed or clinician-diagnosed COVID-19 case within 2 weeks of study entry. In the prospective study, mobile phlebotomists collected whole blood, serum and a nasopharyngeal or oropharyngeal swab from each participant. Prospective study participants could optionally give additional blood draws and questionnaires over a 2-month period. Prospective study blood samples were shipped either frozen or at room temperature before DNA extraction.

Here is what the overall study found, with its caveats: How much clinical and demographic metadata was included differed by source and by participant, and the metadata was provided uncurated.

With respect to this clone: Its antigen has not been determined. No much larger clone exists at a distance of one base, and base qualities are not known.

The chain couples TRBV20-1 to TRBJ2-1, and TRBD1 may be the D gene, going by 6 matching bases. The sequenced material came from PBMCs or T cells enriched from blood (not recorded which). The clonotype originates from a woman aged 30 to 39 who had been exposed to COVID-19. The CDR3 reads CSASYQGNEQFF. The DNA sequence is as follows: TGCAGTGCTAGTTACCAGGGGAATGAGCAGTTCTTC.